This T cell receptor (beta chain) is drawn from a study of blood T cell repertoires in COVID-19. This clone was detected a few times. Cohort assignment relied on participant-reported clinical history. The repertoire was sequenced with immunoSEQ multiplex PCR; TCRdb's copy has only in-frame clones and lacks some. The sample lists 150,000 or so clones, more than 85% occurring once. The specimen was PBMCs or T cells enriched from blood (not recorded which). The source of this sequence is a woman aged 50 to 65 who had recovered from COVID-19.

DNA for the CDR3: TGTGCCAGCACCCAACTGACAGAAGAGACCCAGTACTTC. Translated: CASTQLTEETQYF. The chain is built from TRBV9 and TRBJ2-5; a weak D match, TRBD1 (5 bases). Trimming cost V 6 bases and J 3 bases, with 12 bases left between them. Germline CDR1 and CDR2: SGDLS and YYNGEE. CDR3 length equals 13 residues.